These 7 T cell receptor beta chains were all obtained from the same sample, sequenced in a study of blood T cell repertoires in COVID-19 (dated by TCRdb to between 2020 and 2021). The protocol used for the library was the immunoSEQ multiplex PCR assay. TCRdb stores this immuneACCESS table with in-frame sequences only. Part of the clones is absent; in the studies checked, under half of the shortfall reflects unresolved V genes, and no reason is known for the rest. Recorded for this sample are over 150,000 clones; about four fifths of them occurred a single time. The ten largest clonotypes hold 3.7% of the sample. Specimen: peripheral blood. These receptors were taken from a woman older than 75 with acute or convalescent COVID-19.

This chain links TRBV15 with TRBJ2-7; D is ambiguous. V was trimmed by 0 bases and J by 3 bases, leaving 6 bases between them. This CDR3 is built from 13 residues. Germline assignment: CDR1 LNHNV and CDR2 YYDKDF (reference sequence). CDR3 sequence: CATSREINYEQYF. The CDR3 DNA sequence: TGTGCCACCAGCAGAGAAATAAACTACGAGCAGTACTTC.

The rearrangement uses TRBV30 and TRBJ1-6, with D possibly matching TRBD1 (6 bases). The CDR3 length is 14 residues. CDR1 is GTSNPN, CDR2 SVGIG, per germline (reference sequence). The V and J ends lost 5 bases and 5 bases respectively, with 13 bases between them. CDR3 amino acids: CAWGTGSNNSPLHF. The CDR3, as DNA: TGTGCCTGGGGAACAGGGAGTAATAATTCACCCCTCCACTTT.

Here the CDR3 reads CASGQIDTQYF. The CDR3 coding sequence is TGTGCCAGTGGGCAGATAGATACGCAGTATTTT. The chain links TRBV19 to TRBJ2-3; D unclear. V was shortened by 8 bases and J by 5 bases, with 8 bases between the two germline ends. The CDR3 is made up of 11 amino acids. CDR1 LNHDA and CDR2 SQIVND come from the germline V gene (reference sequence).

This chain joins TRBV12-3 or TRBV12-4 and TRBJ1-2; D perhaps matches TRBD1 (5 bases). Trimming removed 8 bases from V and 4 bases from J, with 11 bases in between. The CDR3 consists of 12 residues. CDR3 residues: CASGGLSYGYTF. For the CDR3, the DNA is TGTGCCAGCGGGGGACTATCCTATGGCTACACCTTC.

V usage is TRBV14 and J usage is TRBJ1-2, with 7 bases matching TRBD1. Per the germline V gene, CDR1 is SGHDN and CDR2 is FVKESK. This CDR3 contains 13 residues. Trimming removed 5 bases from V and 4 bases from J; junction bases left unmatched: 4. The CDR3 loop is CASSNRDSYGYTF. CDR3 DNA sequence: TGTGCCAGCAGCAACCGGGACAGCTATGGCTACACCTTC.

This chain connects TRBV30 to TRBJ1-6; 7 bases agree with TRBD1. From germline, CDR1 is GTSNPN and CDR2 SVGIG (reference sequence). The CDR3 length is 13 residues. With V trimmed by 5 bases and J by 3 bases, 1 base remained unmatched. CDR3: CAWGQDYNSPLHF. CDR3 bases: TGTGCCTGGGGACAGGACTATAATTCACCCCTCCACTTT.

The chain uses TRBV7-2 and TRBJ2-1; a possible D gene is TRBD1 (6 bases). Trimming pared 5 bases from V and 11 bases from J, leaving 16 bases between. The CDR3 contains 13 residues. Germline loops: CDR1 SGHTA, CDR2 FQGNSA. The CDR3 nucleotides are TGTGCCAGCAGCGTGAGGACAGATTCTCAGCAGTTCTTC. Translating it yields CASSVRTDSQQFF.